The sequence of this TCR beta chain was determined in a study of blood T cell repertoires in COVID-19. Study as a whole: The United States, Italy and Spain supplied acute and convalescent COVID-19 samples. T cells, B-cell-depleted T cells, or PBMCs provided the cDNA or gDNA that served as material.

Source study methods: Amplification of reference gene primers provided the estimated nucleated cell counts. Method: immunoSEQ multiplex PCR; TCRdb's copy keeps in-frame clones and lacks some. The D gene and trimming were derived from the DNA, and the V and J assignments and clone size from that table. The sample carries around 150,000 clones, about 90% recorded once. The CDR3 runs to 14 residues. V trimming: 11 bases; J trimming: 3 bases; junction bases outside the gene matches: 8. Germline V gives CDR1 ENHRY, CDR2 SYGVKD. The chain employs TRBV10-3 and TRBJ2-3, with 10 positions matching TRBD1. The sample consisted of peripheral blood. This TCR derives from a woman aged 60 to 75 with active or convalescent COVID-19. In nucleotides, the CDR3 is TGTGCCGTTCAGCCGGGACAGGGGACAGATACGCAGTATTTT. This codes for CAVQPGQGTDTQYF.